The present entry profiles one TCR beta chain with its context. The data derive from a study of blood T cell repertoires in COVID-19. Across the whole study: From T cells, B-cell-depleted T cells, or PBMCs came the material, which was cDNA or gDNA.

This CDR3 comprises 13 residues. Germline V gives CDR1 SGHTA, CDR2 FQGNSA. V gave up 6 bases and J gave up 0 bases, with 8 bases separating them. In the original processing: Cell counts per sample came from amplifying reference gene primers. TCRdb keeps only in-frame clones here, not all; method: immunoSEQ multiplex PCR. From that table come the V and J calls and clone size; the DNA was used to work out D and trimming. Among 200,000 to 250,000 clones, about 84% were seen once, and the ten largest hold around 13%. Sequencing used peripheral blood. This clonotype was sampled from a human donor in a cohort sampled during active COVID-19. The chain is built from TRBV7-2 and TRBJ1-2; D gene uncertain. The CDR3 DNA reads TGTGCCAGCAGTCCCGGGGCTAACTATGGCTACACCTTC. Its protein is CASSPGANYGYTF.